The T cell receptor (beta chain) under discussion was sequenced for a study of T-cell reconstitution after alpha-beta-depleted transplantation in children. This clonotype has only a few counts. V was pared by 0 bases and J by 8 bases, with 13 bases between. This CDR3 spans 14 amino acids. The germline CDR1 and CDR2 sequences are SGHVS and FQNEAQ. Preparation of the TCRbeta library involved a method that used unique molecular identifiers. MiXCR, run by TCRdb on the PCR reads, gives a single entry per CDR3 protein. The table has about 830,000 distinct CDR3 sequences, around 17% seen once; the top ten hold roughly 4.8%.

The rearrangement joins TRBV7-8 to TRBJ1-2; TRBD1 is a possible D gene (6 bases). This receptor was identified in a male patient younger than 18 who had a stem cell transplant for acute lymphoblastic leukemia, so the T cells may come from the graft donor. The specimen comprised PBMCs, mostly from graft donor cells, sampled 360 days after TCRalphabeta/CD19-depleted stem cell transplant. The CDR3 protein is CASSLAMRGRGYTF. The CDR3 nucleotides are TGTGCCAGCAGCTTAGCGATGCGGGGGCGCGGCTACACCTTC.